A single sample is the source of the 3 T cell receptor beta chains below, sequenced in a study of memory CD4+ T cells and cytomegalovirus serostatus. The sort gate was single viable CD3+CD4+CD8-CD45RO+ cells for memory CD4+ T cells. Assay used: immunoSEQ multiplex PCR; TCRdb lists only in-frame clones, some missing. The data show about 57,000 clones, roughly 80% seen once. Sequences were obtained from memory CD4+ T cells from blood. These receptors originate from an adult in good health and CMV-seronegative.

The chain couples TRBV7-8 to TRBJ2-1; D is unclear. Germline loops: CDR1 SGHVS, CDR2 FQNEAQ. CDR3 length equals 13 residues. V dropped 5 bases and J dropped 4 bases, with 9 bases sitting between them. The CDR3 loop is CASSPGPYNEQFF. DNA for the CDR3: TGTGCCAGCAGCCCTGGGCCTTACAATGAGCAGTTCTTC.

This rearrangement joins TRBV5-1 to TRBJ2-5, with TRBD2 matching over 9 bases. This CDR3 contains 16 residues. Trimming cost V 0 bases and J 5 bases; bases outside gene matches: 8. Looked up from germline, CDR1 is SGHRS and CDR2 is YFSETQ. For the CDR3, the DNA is TGCGCCAGCAGCTTGGACGGAGCGGGAGGATCGGAGACCCAGTACTTC. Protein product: CASSLDGAGGSETQYF. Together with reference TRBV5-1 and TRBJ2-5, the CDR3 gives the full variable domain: KAGVTQTPRYLIKTRGQQVTLSCSPISGHRSVSWYQQTPGQGLQFLFEYFSETQRNKGNFPGRFSGRQFSNSRSEMNVSTLELGDSALYLCASSLDGAGGSETQYFGPGTRLLVL.

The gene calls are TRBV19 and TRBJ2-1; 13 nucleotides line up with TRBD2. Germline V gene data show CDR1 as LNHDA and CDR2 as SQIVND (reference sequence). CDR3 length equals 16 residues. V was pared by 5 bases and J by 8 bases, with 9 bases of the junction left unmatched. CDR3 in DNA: TGTGCCAGTAGTGTTGGCCGGACTAGCGGGGGTGATGAGCAGTTCTTC. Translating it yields CASSVGRTSGGDEQFF.